Sequencing of this TCR beta chain was carried out in a study of CD8+CD57+ T cells in acquired aplastic anemia. Study results and limitations: Around 30 sequences, all CD8+ CDR3, were shared between patients and controls. CD8+ Simpson's diversity did not differ significantly between patients and controls.

Germline V gene sequence: CDR1 LNHDA, CDR2 SQIVND (reference sequence). Trimming removed 7 bases at V and 3 bases at J, with 9 bases between. The CDR3 contains 12 residues. The patients chosen for sequencing had shown expansion of CD8+CD57+ cells (detected by flow cytometry). TCR beta VDJ and CDR3 profiles were obtained from a genomic DNA template. TCRdb re-derived calls from the reads in MiXCR, one entry per CDR3 protein. This table holds 150,000 to 200,000 distinct CDR3 sequences, roughly 48% found once. With regard to this clonotype: What it binds is not known.

This sequence was found in a human donor with aplastic anemia. The specimen sequenced was sorted CD4+, CD8+, or CD8+CD57+ T cells (not recorded which) from PBMCs. J is TRBJ1-2 and V is TRBV19; D possibly corresponds to TRBD1 (5 bases). This CDR3 is CASKQGYYGYTF. In nucleotides, the CDR3 is TGTGCCAGTAAGCAGGGATACTATGGCTACACCTTC.